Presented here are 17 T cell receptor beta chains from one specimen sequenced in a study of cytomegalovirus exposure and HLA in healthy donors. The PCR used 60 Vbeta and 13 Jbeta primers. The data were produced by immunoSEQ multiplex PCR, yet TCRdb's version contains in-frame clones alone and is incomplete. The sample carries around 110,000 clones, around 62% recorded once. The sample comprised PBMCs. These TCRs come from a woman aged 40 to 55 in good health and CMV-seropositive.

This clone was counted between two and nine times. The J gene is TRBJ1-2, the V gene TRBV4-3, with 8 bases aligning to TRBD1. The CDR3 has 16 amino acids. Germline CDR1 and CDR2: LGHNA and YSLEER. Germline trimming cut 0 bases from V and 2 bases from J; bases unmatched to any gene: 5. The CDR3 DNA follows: TGCGCCAGCAGCCAAGATTCCGGACAGGGAAACTATGGCTACACCTTC. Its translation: CASSQDSGQGNYGYTF.

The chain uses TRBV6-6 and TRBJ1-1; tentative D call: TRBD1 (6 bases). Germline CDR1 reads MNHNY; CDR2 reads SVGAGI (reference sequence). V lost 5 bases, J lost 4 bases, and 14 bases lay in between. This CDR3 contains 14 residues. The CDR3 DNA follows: TGTGCCAGCAGTAATTCAGACAGGATCACTGAAGCTTTCTTT. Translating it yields CASSNSDRITEAFF.

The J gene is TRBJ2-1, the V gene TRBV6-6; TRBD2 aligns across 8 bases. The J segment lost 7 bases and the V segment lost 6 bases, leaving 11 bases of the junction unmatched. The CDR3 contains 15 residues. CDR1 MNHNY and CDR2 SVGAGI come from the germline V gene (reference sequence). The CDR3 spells CASRAAGTRLNEQFF. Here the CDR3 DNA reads TGTGCCAGCAGAGCCGCCGGGACTAGACTAAATGAGCAGTTCTTC.

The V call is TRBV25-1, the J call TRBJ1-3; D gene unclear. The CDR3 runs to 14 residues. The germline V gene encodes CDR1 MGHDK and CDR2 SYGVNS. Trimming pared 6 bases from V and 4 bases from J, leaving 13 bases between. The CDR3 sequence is CASSEGGGGNTIYF. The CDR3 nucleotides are TGTGCCAGCAGCGAGGGAGGAGGCGGAAACACCATATATTTT.

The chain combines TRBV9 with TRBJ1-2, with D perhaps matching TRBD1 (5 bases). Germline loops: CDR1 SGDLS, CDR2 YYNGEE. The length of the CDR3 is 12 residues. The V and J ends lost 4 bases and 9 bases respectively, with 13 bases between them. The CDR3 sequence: CASSLPDIRYTF. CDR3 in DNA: TGTGCCAGCAGCCTACCGGACATTCGCTACACCTTC.

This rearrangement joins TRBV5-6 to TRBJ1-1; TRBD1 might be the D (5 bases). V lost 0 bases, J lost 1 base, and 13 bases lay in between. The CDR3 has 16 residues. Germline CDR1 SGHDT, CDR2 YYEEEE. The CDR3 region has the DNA TGTGCCAGCAGCTTGGAGGGGTGGGGTAGGAACACTGAAGCTTTCTTT. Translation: CASSLEGWGRNTEAFF. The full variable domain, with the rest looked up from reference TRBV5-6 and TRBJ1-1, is DAGVTQSPTHLIKTRGQQVTLRCSPKSGHDTVSWYQQALGQGPQFIFQYYEEEERQRGNFPDRFSGHQFPNYSSELNVNALLLGDSALYLCASSLEGWGRNTEAFFGQGTRLTVV.

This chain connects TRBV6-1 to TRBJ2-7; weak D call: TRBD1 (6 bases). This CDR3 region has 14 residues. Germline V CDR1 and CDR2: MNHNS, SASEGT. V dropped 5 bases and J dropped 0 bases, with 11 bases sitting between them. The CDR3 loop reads CASSSDRSSYEQYF. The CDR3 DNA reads TGTGCCAGCAGTAGCGACAGGAGCTCCTACGAGCAGTACTTC.

The CDR3 region has the DNA TGTGCCAGCAGCATTCCACAGGGGGCCCCCCCGAACACTGAAGCTTTCTTT. Translating gives CASSIPQGAPPNTEAFF. The V call is TRBV28, the J call TRBJ1-1, with 9 bases fitting TRBD1. The CDR3 length is 17 residues. Germline values: CDR1 MDHEN, CDR2 SYDVKM. Trimming at V came to 6 bases and at J to 1 base, leaving 12 bases not matched to a gene.

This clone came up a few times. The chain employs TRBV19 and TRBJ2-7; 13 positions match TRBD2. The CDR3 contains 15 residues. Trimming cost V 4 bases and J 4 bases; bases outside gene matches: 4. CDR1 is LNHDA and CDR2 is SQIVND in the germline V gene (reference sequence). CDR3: CASSTGLAGSYEQYF. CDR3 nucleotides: TGTGCCAGTAGTACGGGACTAGCGGGAAGTTACGAGCAGTACTTC.

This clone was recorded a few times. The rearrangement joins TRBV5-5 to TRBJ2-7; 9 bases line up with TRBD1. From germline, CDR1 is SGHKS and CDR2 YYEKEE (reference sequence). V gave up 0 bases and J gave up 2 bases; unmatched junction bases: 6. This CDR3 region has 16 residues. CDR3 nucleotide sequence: TGTGCCAGCAGCTTGGCCCCCGGACAGGGGACCTACGAGCAGTACTTC. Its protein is CASSLAPGQGTYEQYF.

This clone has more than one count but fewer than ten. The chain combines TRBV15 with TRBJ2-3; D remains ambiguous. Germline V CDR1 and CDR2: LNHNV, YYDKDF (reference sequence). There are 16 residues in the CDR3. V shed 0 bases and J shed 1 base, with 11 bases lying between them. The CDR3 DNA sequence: TGTGCCACCAGCAGAGAGGTCCTACTTGGCACAGATACGCAGTATTTT. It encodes CATSREVLLGTDTQYF.

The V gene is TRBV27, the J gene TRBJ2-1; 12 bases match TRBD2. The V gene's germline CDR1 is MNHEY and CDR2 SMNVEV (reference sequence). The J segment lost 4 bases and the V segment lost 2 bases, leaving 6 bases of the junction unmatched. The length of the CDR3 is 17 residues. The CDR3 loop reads CASSLPPGLAGYNEQFF. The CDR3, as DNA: TGTGCCAGCAGTTTACCCCCGGGACTAGCGGGTTACAATGAGCAGTTCTTC.

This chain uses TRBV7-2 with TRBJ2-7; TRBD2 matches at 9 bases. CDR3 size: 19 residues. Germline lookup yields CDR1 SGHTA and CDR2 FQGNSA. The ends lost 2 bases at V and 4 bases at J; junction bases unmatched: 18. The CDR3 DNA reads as TGTGCCAGCAGCTTATCGGGGAAGCGGGCTAGCGGGAAAGGGTACGAGCAGTACTTC. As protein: CASSLSGKRASGKGYEQYF.

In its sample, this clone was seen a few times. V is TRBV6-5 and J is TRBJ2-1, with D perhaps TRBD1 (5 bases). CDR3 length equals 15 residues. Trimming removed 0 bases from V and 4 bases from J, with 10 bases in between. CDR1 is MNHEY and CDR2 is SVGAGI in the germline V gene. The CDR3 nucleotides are TGTGCCAGCAGTTACTCGTTGACAGCATACAATGAGCAGTTCTTC. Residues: CASSYSLTAYNEQFF.

CDR3 in DNA: TGTGCCAGTGGTCTTAGCGGGAGAAGCGAGCAGTACTTC. Protein: CASGLSGRSEQYF. The chain combines TRBV19 with TRBJ2-7, with 9 bases identical to TRBD2. CDR1 is LNHDA, CDR2 SQIVND, per germline (reference sequence). J was trimmed by 6 bases and V by 8 bases; bases with no gene match: 8. This CDR3 is 13 amino acids long. Based on the CDR3 plus reference TRBV19 and TRBJ2-7, the full variable domain is DGGITQSPKYLFRKEGQNVTLSCEQNLNHDAMYWYRQDPGQGLRLIYYSQIVNDFQKGDIAEGYSVSREKKESFPLTVTSAQKNPTAFYLCASGLSGRSEQYFGPGTRLTVT.

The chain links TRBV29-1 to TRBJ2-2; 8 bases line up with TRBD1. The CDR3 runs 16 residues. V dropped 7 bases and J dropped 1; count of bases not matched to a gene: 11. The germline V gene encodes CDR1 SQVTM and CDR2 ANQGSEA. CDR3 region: CSASSGQGWNTGELFF. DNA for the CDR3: TGCAGCGCCAGCTCAGGACAGGGTTGGAACACCGGGGAGCTGTTTTTT.

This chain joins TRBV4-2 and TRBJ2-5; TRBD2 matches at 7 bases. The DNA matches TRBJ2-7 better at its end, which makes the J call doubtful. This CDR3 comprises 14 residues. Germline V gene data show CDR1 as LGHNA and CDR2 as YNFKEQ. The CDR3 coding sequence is TGTGCCAGCAGCCAAGAGGGGGGGATCTACGAGCAGTACTTC. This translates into CASSQEGGIYEQYF.